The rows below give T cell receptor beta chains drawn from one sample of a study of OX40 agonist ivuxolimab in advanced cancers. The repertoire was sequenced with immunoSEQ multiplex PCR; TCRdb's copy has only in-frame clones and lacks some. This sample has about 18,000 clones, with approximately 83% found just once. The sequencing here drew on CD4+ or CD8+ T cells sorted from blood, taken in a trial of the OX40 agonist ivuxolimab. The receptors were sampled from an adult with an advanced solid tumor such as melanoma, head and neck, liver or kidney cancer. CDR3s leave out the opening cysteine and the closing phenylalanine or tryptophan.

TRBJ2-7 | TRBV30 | ACSGDSPYEQY
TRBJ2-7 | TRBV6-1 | ASQVGTEQY
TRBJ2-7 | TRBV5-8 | ASSLDRAYEQY
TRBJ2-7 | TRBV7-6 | ASTPTSGWSYEQY
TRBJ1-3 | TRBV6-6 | ASRKQGAFSGNTIY
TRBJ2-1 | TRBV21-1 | ASSKRRASGVYNEQF
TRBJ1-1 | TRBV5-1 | ASSVSQGLNTEAF
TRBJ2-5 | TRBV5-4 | ASSLSGTSFRETQY
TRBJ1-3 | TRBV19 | ASTPTLTASRNTIY
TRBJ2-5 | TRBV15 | ATSQTGQEKETQY
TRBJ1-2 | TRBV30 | AWIAPRTGLNYGYT
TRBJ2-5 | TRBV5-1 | ASRYGETQY
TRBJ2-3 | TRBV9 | ASSVGRVSTDTQY
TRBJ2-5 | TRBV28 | ASSPSLSGKGETQY
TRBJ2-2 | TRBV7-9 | ASSSGLANTGELF
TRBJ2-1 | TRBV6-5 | ASSLTSGSADEQF
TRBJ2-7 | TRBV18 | ASSHRDGPYEQY
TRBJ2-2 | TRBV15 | ATSVTPGELF
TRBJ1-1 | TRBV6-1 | ASREFLLVGTEAF
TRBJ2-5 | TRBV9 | ASSPTSGLGSSETQY
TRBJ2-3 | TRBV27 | ASSLSGTGATDTQY
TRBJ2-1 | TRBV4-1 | ASSPQGAQYNEQF
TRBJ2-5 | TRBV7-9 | ATPSPSQETQY
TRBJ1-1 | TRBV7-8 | ASSPPSGQNTEAF
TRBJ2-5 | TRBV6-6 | ASSYSLAEETQY
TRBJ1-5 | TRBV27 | ASSSTPGSLSNQPQH
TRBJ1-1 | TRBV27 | ASSLLDENTEAF
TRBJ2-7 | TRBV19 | ASSIMAGGGYYEQY
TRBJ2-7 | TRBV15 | ATSQTSRPSYEQY
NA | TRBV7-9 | ASAQGSAYEQY
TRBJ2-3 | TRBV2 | ASKLTDTQY
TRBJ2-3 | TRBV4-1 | ASSPRTSTDTQY
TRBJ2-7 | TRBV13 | ASSLGATSGYEQY
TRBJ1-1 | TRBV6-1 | ASSETANTEAF
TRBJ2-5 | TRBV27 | ASKAGGQETQY
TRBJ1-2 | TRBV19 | ASSSFSGYT
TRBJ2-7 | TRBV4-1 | ASSQTSGAYEQY
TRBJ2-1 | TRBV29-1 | SVEGGYNEQF
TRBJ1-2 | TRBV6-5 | ASSLLGTGFGYT
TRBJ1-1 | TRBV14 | ASSQGGALNTEAF
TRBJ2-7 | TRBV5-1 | ASSWSGGDDEQY
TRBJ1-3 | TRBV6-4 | ASKGEGKVPSHTIY
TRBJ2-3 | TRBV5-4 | ASSFSGGSDTQY
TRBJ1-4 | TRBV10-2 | ASSESQGVGEKLF
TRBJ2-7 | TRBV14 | ASSPTSGIPYEQY
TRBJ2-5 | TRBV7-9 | ASSLPSGKETQY
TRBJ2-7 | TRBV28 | ASSLRGLAAYEQY
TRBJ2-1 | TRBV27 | ASSSWIRSYNEQF
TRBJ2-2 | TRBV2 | ASSRGPNTGELF
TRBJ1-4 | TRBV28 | ASSSSRTQRKEKLF
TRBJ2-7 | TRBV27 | ASSLGTGAYEQY
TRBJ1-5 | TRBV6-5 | ASSYGQGNQPQH
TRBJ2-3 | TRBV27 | ASSERASGSIDTQY
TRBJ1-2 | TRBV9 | ASSVAHGSNYGYT
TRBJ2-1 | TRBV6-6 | ASSYRGDRSDEQF
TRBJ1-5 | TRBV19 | ASSTVGPGQPQH
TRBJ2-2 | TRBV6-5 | ASRQGTGGFGELF
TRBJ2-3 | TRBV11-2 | ASSLDGRTTHTDTQY